The present T cell receptor (beta chain) was sequenced within a study of blood T cell repertoires in COVID-19. Study-level background: Sample material is recorded as cDNA or gDNA derived from T cells, B-cell-depleted T cells, or PBMCs.

The age range of participants was about 18 to 95 years, with residence in under 25 US areas. Participants were placed into cohorts based on the clinical history they reported. There are 20 residues in the CDR3. Original analysis: Reference gene primer amplification yielded estimated nucleated cell counts. Using immunoSEQ multiplex PCR, the repertoire was profiled, and TCRdb retains in-frame clones only, with some absent. For V, J and clone size, that table is used; D and trimming come from the DNA. The sample lists 250,000 or so clones, about 91% seen once, with about 2.3% in the top ten. The receptor was derived from a woman between 40 and 55 years old with acute COVID-19. Source material: PBMCs or T cells enriched from blood (not recorded which). The chain combines TRBV21-1 with TRBJ1-5. TRBV21-1 is annotated as a pseudogene. In nucleotides, the CDR3 is TGTGCCAGCAGATTAACCCGGGCGGGGCCTAGTTCTTACAGCAATCAGCCCCAGCATTTT. It is translated as CASRLTRAGPSSYSNQPQHF.